Following are 32 T cell receptor beta chains from one sample sequenced in a study of cytotoxic CD8 clonotypes in ibrutinib-treated CLL. The protocol was immunoSEQ multiplex PCR, while the TCRdb copy is restricted to in-frame clones and leaves out a portion. This table holds some 200,000 clones, 60% to 80% found once. Sequenced here: PBMCs, sampled after 12 months of ibrutinib treatment. Receptors were obtained from a human donor with chronic lymphocytic leukemia.

This clone turned up a few times. The rearrangement uses TRBV7-2 and TRBJ1-2; 10 nucleotides line up with TRBD1. Germline V gene sequence: CDR1 SGHTA, CDR2 FQGNSA. The ends lost 4 bases at V and 4 bases at J; junction bases unmatched: 3. The CDR3 has 14 residues. The CDR3 loop reads CASSSRTGGYGYTF. CDR3 DNA sequence: TGTGCCAGCAGCTCCCGGACAGGGGGCTATGGCTACACCTTC.

This clone was seen only once. V gene TRBV7-8 combines with J gene TRBJ1-2; D might be TRBD1 (5 bases). The germline V and J ends were trimmed by 5 bases and 0 bases, with 13 bases remaining between them. The CDR3 loop spans 15 amino acids. From germline, CDR1 is SGHVS and CDR2 FQNEAQ. The CDR3 spells CASSGGTVTNYGYTF. DNA for the CDR3: TGTGCCAGCAGCGGGGGGACGGTGACTAACTATGGCTACACCTTC.

The rearrangement links TRBV5-1 to TRBJ2-7, with D perhaps matching TRBD1 or TRBD2 (6 bases each). The CDR3 covers 14 residues. With 7 bases removed from V and 7 bases from J, the gap between germline ends came to 21 bases. The V gene's germline CDR1 is SGHRS and CDR2 YFSETQ. The CDR3 DNA follows: TGCGCCAGCCGCGCTACTCCGGGGGCGTTAGAGCAGTACTTC. It specifies CASRATPGALEQYF.

This clone was seen just once. The chain has TRBV6-1 and TRBJ2-7; D may be TRBD1 or TRBD2 (5 bases each). V dropped 3 bases and J dropped 0 bases, with 12 bases sitting between them. This CDR3 has 15 amino acids. Germline V gives CDR1 MNHNS, CDR2 SASEGT. The CDR3 region is CASSDPSGSSYEQYF. CDR3 bases: TGTGCCAGCAGTGATCCGTCAGGGAGCTCCTACGAGCAGTACTTC.

V is TRBV27 and J is TRBJ1-2; TRBD1 matches 7 bases. J gave up 8 bases and V 2 bases, and 2 bases lay outside the gene matches. The CDR3 covers 12 residues. Germline CDR1 and CDR2: MNHEY and SMNVEV (reference sequence). The DNA for the CDR3 is TGTGCCAGCAGTTTAAGGGGGCACGGCTACACCTTC. This gives the protein CASSLRGHGYTF.

The genes are TRBV18 and TRBJ2-2; TRBD2 matches 10 bases. Germline CDR1 is KGHSH and CDR2 is LQKENI. The CDR3 length is 16 residues. The ends lost 10 bases at V and 2 bases at J; junction bases unmatched: 10. The CDR3 DNA is TGTGCCACATCACGGACTAGCGGACGTAACACCGGGGAGCTGTTTTTT. Its translation: CATSRTSGRNTGELFF. The full variable domain, completed using reference TRBV18 and TRBJ2-2, is NAGVMQNPRHLVRRRGQEARLRCSPMKGHSHVYWYRQLPEEGLKFMVYLQKENIIDESGMPKERFSAEFPKEGPSILRIQQVVRGDSAAYFCATSRTSGRNTGELFFGEGSRLTVL.

J is TRBJ1-1 and V is TRBV7-6, with D hard to call. The CDR3 has 14 residues. V lost 5 bases and J lost 1, with 11 bases in between. Germline loops: CDR1 SGHVS, CDR2 FNYEAQ. CDR3 sequence reads: CASSTEWANTEAFF. CDR3 sequence (DNA): TGTGCCAGCAGCACAGAATGGGCGAACACTGAAGCTTTCTTT.

The V gene is TRBV11-1, the J gene TRBJ1-6; 7 bases are a match to TRBD1. CDR1 is SGHAT and CDR2 is FQDESV in the germline V gene (reference sequence). This CDR3 contains 15 residues. J was trimmed by 10 bases and V by 6 bases; bases with no gene match: 12. CDR3 DNA sequence: TGTGCCAGCAGTCGACAGGGCCTAGAGGGATCACCCCTCCACTTT. It encodes CASSRQGLEGSPLHF.

V gene TRBV20-1 combines with J gene TRBJ1-2; D uncertain. V dropped 7 bases and J dropped 5 bases, with 11 bases sitting between them. This CDR3 comprises 11 residues. Germline CDR1 DFQATT, CDR2 SNEGSKA (reference sequence). In nucleotides, the CDR3 is TGCAGTGTGCGGCCTGGGTATGGCTACACCTTC. Translated: CSVRPGYGYTF.

In this sample, this clone turned up once. The V gene is TRBV27, the J gene TRBJ2-3, with TRBD2 as a possible D gene (5 bases). V lost 3 bases to trimming and J lost 2 bases, with 12 bases between them. Germline V gene data show CDR1 as MNHEY and CDR2 as SMNVEV (reference sequence). There are 15 residues in the CDR3. DNA of the CDR3: TGTGCCAGCAGTTTCCGGACTGGATCCACAGATACGCAGTATTTT. It specifies CASSFRTGSTDTQYF.

This chain connects TRBV9 to TRBJ1-2; tentative D call: TRBD1 (6 bases). Trimming left V 3 bases short and J 3 bases short, with 18 bases between. Looked up from germline, CDR1 is SGDLS and CDR2 is YYNGEE. This CDR3 has 16 amino acids. The CDR3 reads CASSARTGNFYYGYTF. The CDR3 DNA is TGTGCCAGCAGCGCCCGAACAGGGAACTTTTACTATGGCTACACCTTC. The full variable domain, its missing parts supplied by reference TRBV9 and TRBJ1-2, is DSGVTQTPKHLITATGQRVTLRCSPRSGDLSVYWYQQSLDQGLQFLIQYYNGEERAKGNILERFSAQQFPDLHSELNLSSLELGDSALYFCASSARTGNFYYGYTFGSGTRLTVV.

The V and J genes are TRBV7-2 and TRBJ2-7; 13 bases are shared with TRBD2. The CDR3 is made up of 15 amino acids. V was clipped by 1 base and J by 4 bases; unmatched bases: 1. Germline V lookup: CDR1 SGHTA, CDR2 FQGNSA. The CDR3 spells CASSLGTSGSYEQYF. CDR3 DNA: TGTGCCAGCAGCTTAGGGACTAGCGGGAGTTACGAGCAGTACTTC.

This clone appeared a few times. This sample also contains other DNA sequences that code for the same CDR3. The CDR3 sequence: CASSLAASTDTQYF. Here the CDR3 DNA reads TGTGCCAGCTCCCTAGCGGCGAGCACAGATACGCAGTATTTT. The genes are TRBV25-1 and TRBJ2-3; TRBD2 matches at 7 bases. V shed 8 bases, J shed 0 bases, and the junction held 5 bases outside the gene matches. The germline V gene has CDR1 MGHDK and CDR2 SYGVNS. CDR3 length: 14 residues.

The V call is TRBV7-2, the J call TRBJ1-4; D call uncertain. Germline CDR1 is SGHTA and CDR2 is FQGNSA. The V end lost 0 bases, the J end lost 6 bases, and 5 bases lay between the germline ends. CDR3 length equals 13 residues. CDR3 amino acids: CASSLARDEKLFF. CDR3 coding DNA: TGTGCCAGCAGCTTAGCCCGGGATGAAAAACTGTTTTTT.

On this clone: This specimen includes other DNA sequences encoding the same CDR3. The chain couples TRBV7-9 to TRBJ1-3; D uncertain. Per germline, CDR1 SEHNR and CDR2 FQNEAQ (reference sequence). Trimming left V 2 bases short and J 3 bases short, with 8 bases between. This CDR3 contains 14 residues. The CDR3 here is CASSLRVGGNTIYF. DNA for the CDR3: TGTGCCAGCAGCTTAAGGGTTGGTGGAAACACCATATATTTT.

CDR3 region: CASSVGVGPFNGYTF. The CDR3 DNA is TGTGCCAGCAGCGTAGGTGTAGGTCCGTTCAATGGCTACACCTTC. The chain joins TRBV9 to TRBJ1-2; D gene unclear. Germline V lookup: CDR1 SGDLS, CDR2 YYNGEE. V was clipped by 0 bases and J by 6 bases, with 15 bases between them. There are 15 residues in the CDR3.

The sample holds a few counts of this clone. This chain joins TRBV4-2 and TRBJ2-1; a weak D match, TRBD1 (6 bases). The CDR3 consists of 15 residues. Trimming pared 4 bases from V and 3 bases from J, leaving 13 bases between. The germline V gene has CDR1 LGHNA and CDR2 YNFKEQ. CDR3 region: CASSREQGFYNEQFF. CDR3 bases: TGTGCCAGCAGCCGAGAGCAGGGGTTCTACAATGAGCAGTTCTTC.

V and J are TRBV25-1 and TRBJ1-1; no reliable D call. The CDR3 has 15 amino acids. Trimming removed 2 bases from V and 0 bases from J, with 10 bases in between. The V gene's germline CDR1 is MGHDK and CDR2 SYGVNS. The chain's CDR3 is CASSELELMNTEAFF. For the CDR3, the DNA is TGTGCCAGCAGTGAACTCGAATTGATGAACACTGAAGCTTTCTTT.

This chain joins TRBV28 and TRBJ2-1, with 7 bases identical to TRBD1. Germline CDR1 reads MDHEN; CDR2 reads SYDVKM. The trim removed 3 bases at V and 5 bases at J, leaving 7 bases unmatched. The CDR3 is 15 amino acids. The CDR3 region is CASSFLWGQNNEQFF. The DNA of the CDR3 is TGTGCCAGCAGTTTCTTGTGGGGACAGAACAATGAGCAGTTCTTC.

This clone was counted between two and nine times. The chain combines TRBV27 with TRBJ1-5, with unresolved D. V was trimmed by 6 bases and J by 3 bases, leaving 6 bases between them. This CDR3 region has 12 residues. In germline, CDR1 is MNHEY, CDR2 SMNVEV (reference sequence). For the CDR3, the DNA is TGTGCCAGCAGCCAGGTCAATCAGCCCCAGCATTTT. Protein: CASSQVNQPQHF.

This chain links TRBV7-6 with TRBJ1-2, with D possibly matching TRBD1 (5 bases). V was trimmed by 1 base and J by 4 bases, leaving 10 bases between them. The CDR3 has 14 amino acids. Germline V lookup: CDR1 SGHVS, CDR2 FNYEAQ. CDR3 nucleotide sequence: TGTGCCAGCAGCTTAGAGGGGTCGAGCTATGGCTACACCTTC. Amino acid sequence: CASSLEGSSYGYTF.

The CDR3 here is CASSSLPDGNTIYF. CDR3 bases: TGTGCCAGCAGCTCTTTACCAGACGGAAACACCATATATTTT. The chain uses TRBV11-2 and TRBJ1-3, with D unclear. This CDR3 comprises 14 residues. Trimming pared 4 bases from V and 4 bases from J, leaving 11 bases between. From germline, CDR1 is SGHAT and CDR2 FQNNGV.

This clone has more than one count but fewer than ten. This sequence joins TRBV4-2 and TRBJ2-2; D call uncertain. Between the trimmed V and J ends, which lost 3 bases and 7 bases, there was a span of 15 bases. CDR3 size: 15 residues. Germline-derived CDR1 and CDR2 are LGHNA and YNFKEQ. The CDR3 loop is CASSQERRANGELFF. The DNA for the CDR3 is TGTGCCAGCAGCCAGGAAAGACGGGCTAACGGGGAGCTGTTTTTT.

This clone appeared a few times. The V and J genes are TRBV5-1 and TRBJ2-7; 12 nucleotides agree with TRBD1. The germline V gene has CDR1 SGHRS and CDR2 YFSETQ. Trimming at V came to 3 bases and at J to 4 bases, leaving 5 bases not matched to a gene. The CDR3 contains 15 residues. The CDR3 coding sequence is TGCGCCAGCAGCTGGGGGACAGGGGGCGGGTACGAGCAGTACTTC. It encodes CASSWGTGGGYEQYF.

The chain combines TRBV29-1 with TRBJ2-3; 13 bases are a match to TRBD2. The germline CDR1 and CDR2 sequences are SQVTM and ANQGSEA. The CDR3 has 16 amino acids. V dropped 5 bases and J dropped 0; count of bases not matched to a gene: 5. Here the CDR3 DNA reads TGCAGCGTTTCGGGACTAGCGGGAACAAGCACAGATACGCAGTATTTT. Residues: CSVSGLAGTSTDTQYF.

The rearrangement joins TRBV4-2 to TRBJ2-7; the D is unclear. This CDR3 spans 14 amino acids. Per the germline V gene, CDR1 is LGHNA and CDR2 is YNFKEQ. The V gene lost 0 bases and the J gene lost 7 bases, with 13 bases spanning the gap. The CDR3 sequence: CASSQDSGPVEQYF. The CDR3 coding sequence is TGTGCCAGCAGCCAAGATTCCGGTCCCGTTGAGCAGTACTTC.

Only one count was recorded for this clone. The chain combines TRBV9 with TRBJ2-5; 9 bases are a match to TRBD1. After removal of 3 bases from V and 5 bases from J, the junction contained 8 bases not matched to a gene. The CDR3 has 15 amino acids. CDR1 and CDR2 (germline): SGDLS, YYNGEE. The CDR3 is CASSDTGGADETQYF. CDR3 bases: TGTGCCAGCAGCGATACAGGGGGCGCGGATGAGACCCAGTACTTC. The full variable domain, completed using reference TRBV9 and TRBJ2-5, is DSGVTQTPKHLITATGQRVTLRCSPRSGDLSVYWYQQSLDQGLQFLIQYYNGEERAKGNILERFSAQQFPDLHSELNLSSLELGDSALYFCASSDTGGADETQYFGPGTRLLVL.

The rearrangement links TRBV5-1 to TRBJ1-2; 12 bases fit TRBD1. The CDR3 length is 15 residues. Losses at the gene ends were 4 bases for V and 7 bases for J; bases not matched to a gene: 8. CDR1 is SGHRS, CDR2 YFSETQ, per germline. CDR3 loop: CASSTPGQGARGYTF. Here the CDR3 DNA reads TGCGCCAGCAGCACCCCGGGACAGGGGGCGCGTGGCTACACCTTC.

The chain has TRBV2 and TRBJ1-2; 7 nucleotides align to TRBD1. Germline lookup yields CDR1 SNHLY and CDR2 FYNNEI. This CDR3 has 15 residues. V lost 5 bases to trimming and J lost 4 bases; unmatched junction nucleotides: 10. CDR3 sequence: CASSTQTGFVYGYTF. The DNA of the CDR3 is TGTGCCAGCAGTACCCAGACAGGGTTTGTCTATGGCTACACCTTC.

The V gene is TRBV7-9, the J gene TRBJ1-1; D is unresolved. In germline, CDR1 is SEHNR, CDR2 FQNEAQ (reference sequence). CDR3 length: 14 amino acids. V was shortened by 4 bases and J by 1 base, with 10 bases between the two germline ends. The CDR3 loop is CASSSARGNTEAFF. The CDR3 DNA sequence: TGTGCCAGCAGCTCGGCTCGAGGGAACACTGAAGCTTTCTTT. Full variable domain (outside the CDR3, taken from reference TRBV7-9 and TRBJ1-1): DTGVSQNPRHKITKRGQNVTFRCDPISEHNRLYWYRQTLGQGPEFLTYFQNEAQLEKSRLLSDRFSAERPKGSFSTLEIQRTEQGDSAMYLCASSSARGNTEAFFGQGTRLTVV.

J is TRBJ2-7 and V is TRBV5-1; TRBD2 agrees at 14 bases. V trimming: 4 bases; J trimming: 1 base; junction bases outside the gene matches: 7. This CDR3 spans 17 amino acids. Germline CDR1 SGHRS, CDR2 YFSETQ. The CDR3 coding sequence is TGCGCCAGCAGCCCCGGGACTAGCGGGAGAGGGTCCTACGAGCAGTACTTC. This translates into CASSPGTSGRGSYEQYF.

CDR3 in amino acids: CASSLQAAQETQYF. In DNA form, the CDR3 reads TGTGCCAGCAGTTTACAGGCGGCACAAGAGACCCAGTACTTC. This rearrangement joins TRBV28 to TRBJ2-5; D is ambiguous. Germline V CDR1 and CDR2: MDHEN, SYDVKM. The CDR3 consists of 14 residues. V was clipped by 2 bases and J by 2 bases, with 9 bases between them.